Presented here are 30 T cell receptor beta chains from one specimen sequenced in a study of vaccination effects on CD4 cells after COVID-19. ViraFEST expansion of antigen-specific CD4+ T cells with viral peptide pools preceded sequencing. On roughly day 10 of culture, CD4+ T cells were separated out. All study participants received two doses of BNT162b2 or mRNA-1273 vaccine. Antigens of these TCRs are unknown. This table comes from immunoSEQ multiplex PCR, and its TCRdb copy is limited to in-frame clones, with some not included. This sample has approximately 30,000 clones, with around 80% found just once. The sample was CD4+ T cells from PBMCs cultured with HCoV-NL63 spike peptides, taken after COVID-19 vaccination. All receptors come from a human donor who received a COVID-19 vaccine. Some clones in this sample may be carry-over from other donors' samples.

The chain is built from TRBV5-1 and TRBJ2-5; TRBD2 matches at 7 bases. V shed 6 bases and J 5 bases; nucleotides not matched to a gene: 4. Germline values: CDR1 SGHRS, CDR2 YFSETQ. The CDR3 loop spans 12 amino acids. The DNA of the CDR3 is TGCGCCAGCACCAGGGAGGGGGAGACCCAGTACTTC. Amino acid sequence: CASTREGETQYF.

The genes are TRBV9 and TRBJ1-2, with 7 bases aligning to TRBD1. V lost 0 bases, J lost 5 bases, and 7 bases stayed unmatched. Germline V CDR1 and CDR2: SGDLS, YYNGEE. The CDR3 is made up of 15 amino acids. The CDR3 DNA reads as TGTGCCAGCAGCGTAGGGGACAGTTTTCCTTATGGCTACACCTTC. Protein product: CASSVGDSFPYGYTF. The complete variable domain, with remaining parts taken from reference TRBV9 and TRBJ1-2, reads DSGVTQTPKHLITATGQRVTLRCSPRSGDLSVYWYQQSLDQGLQFLIQYYNGEERAKGNILERFSAQQFPDLHSELNLSSLELGDSALYFCASSVGDSFPYGYTFGSGTRLTVV.

The chain links TRBV5-1 to TRBJ1-4, with D maybe TRBD1 (6 bases). From germline, CDR1 is SGHRS and CDR2 YFSETQ. The CDR3 runs 16 residues. Deletions cut 2 bases from V and 8 bases from J, with 19 bases between. CDR3 DNA: TGCGCCAGCAGCTTTGGCCGTGACAGGTGGGGAGAAAAACTGTTTTTT. It codes for CASSFGRDRWGEKLFF.

This chain uses TRBV18 with TRBJ2-3; 7 bases are a match to TRBD2. V lost 3 bases to trimming and J lost 6 bases; unmatched junction nucleotides: 9. This CDR3 comprises 15 residues. The germline V gene encodes CDR1 KGHSH and CDR2 LQKENI. Here the CDR3 DNA reads TGTGCCAGCTCACCCCATCCACTAGCGTACGATACGCAGTATTTT. It is translated as CASSPHPLAYDTQYF. The full variable domain, rest sourced from reference TRBV18 and TRBJ2-3, is NAGVMQNPRHLVRRRGQEARLRCSPMKGHSHVYWYRQLPEEGLKFMVYLQKENIIDESGMPKERFSAEFPKEGPSILRIQQVVRGDSAAYFCASSPHPLAYDTQYFGPGTRLTVL.

The rearrangement links TRBV9 to TRBJ1-3; tentatively, D is TRBD1 (6 bases). V dropped 0 bases and J dropped 4 bases, with 14 bases sitting between them. The CDR3 runs to 16 residues. Looked up from germline, CDR1 is SGDLS and CDR2 is YYNGEE. DNA for the CDR3: TGTGCCAGCAGCGTAGCTAGGGCAGGGGCGGGAAACACCATATATTTT. Its translation: CASSVARAGAGNTIYF.

In its sample, this clone was seen a few times. This chain joins TRBV5-4 and TRBJ1-2; D might be TRBD1 (6 bases). V shed 2 bases and J shed 4 bases, with 18 bases lying between them. The CDR3 covers 16 residues. Per the germline V gene, CDR1 is SGHNT and CDR2 is YYREEE (reference sequence). CDR3 region: CASSFYPRTATYGYTF. The CDR3 DNA reads TGTGCCAGCAGCTTCTACCCCAGGACAGCTACCTATGGCTACACCTTC.

The chain recombines TRBV6-2 or TRBV6-3 with TRBJ1-3; D is ambiguous. Looked up from germline, CDR1 is MNHEY and CDR2 is SVGEGT. CDR3 length: 15 amino acids. V was clipped by 6 bases and J by 0 bases, with 12 bases between them. The CDR3 spells CASSPLTSSGNTIYF. CDR3 coding DNA: TGTGCCAGCAGCCCCCTTACGAGCTCTGGAAACACCATATATTTT.

This clone was counted once. The chain links TRBV6-5 to TRBJ2-7; no definite D call. CDR1 is MNHEY, CDR2 SVGAGI, per germline. V was clipped by 5 bases and J by 5 bases, with 16 bases between them. CDR3 length: 14 residues. The CDR3 here is CASSPNHNLHEQYV. The CDR3 coding sequence is TGTGCCAGCAGTCCGAACCACAATTTACACGAGCAGTACGTC.

The CDR3 DNA is TGTGCCAGCTCACCAAACAGAGAGGACACTGAAGCTTTCTTT. It specifies CASSPNREDTEAFF. The V gene is TRBV18, the J gene TRBJ1-1; D is unresolved. This CDR3 has 14 residues. V was pared by 2 bases and J by 3 bases, with 10 bases between. Germline V gene lookup returns CDR1 KGHSH and CDR2 LQKENI.

The V call is TRBV19, the J call TRBJ2-3, with D unclear. The CDR3 extends over 14 amino acids. V was pared by 4 bases and J by 8 bases, with 16 bases between. In germline, CDR1 is LNHDA, CDR2 SQIVND (reference sequence). The CDR3 sequence: CASSTGPRVGTQYF. The CDR3 DNA follows: TGTGCCAGTAGTACCGGCCCCCGAGTAGGTACGCAGTATTTT.

This clone was observed a few times. V usage is TRBV5-1 and J usage is TRBJ2-2; D possibly matches TRBD1 or TRBD2 (6 bases each). Trimming removed 3 bases from V and 2 bases from J, with 11 bases in between. Germline CDR1 and CDR2: SGHRS and YFSETQ. This CDR3 is built from 15 residues. Here the CDR3 reads CASSWGASNTGELFF. The CDR3, as DNA: TGCGCCAGCAGCTGGGGGGCATCCAACACCGGGGAGCTGTTTTTT.

CDR3 DNA: TGCGCCAGCAGTCAAACAGAGGGGACAGGTATGTACGAGCAGTACGTC. This gives the protein CASSQTEGTGMYEQYV. The rearrangement links TRBV23-1 to TRBJ2-7, with 8 bases aligning to TRBD1. TRBV23-1 is given ORF status, its function remaining uncertain. V was pared by 2 bases and J by 4 bases, with 10 bases of the junction left unmatched. The CDR3 has 16 amino acids.

The chain carries TRBV7-9 and TRBJ1-1, with 7 positions matching TRBD1. Germline V lookup: CDR1 SEHNR, CDR2 FQNEAQ (reference sequence). The CDR3 contains 14 residues. J was trimmed by 2 bases and V by 4 bases; bases with no gene match: 4. CDR3 in DNA: TGTGCCAGCAGCTCGACAGGGCCTAACACTGAAGCTTTCTTT. Translation gives CASSSTGPNTEAFF.

The chain couples TRBV30 to TRBJ2-3, with D perhaps matching TRBD1 (5 bases). V was cut by 4 bases and J by 1 base, with 12 bases left in between. Germline CDR1 reads GTSNPN; CDR2 reads SVGIG (reference sequence). The CDR3 spans 14 residues. The CDR3 sequence is CAWTSARGTDTQYF. CDR3 bases: TGTGCCTGGACCTCCGCCAGGGGCACAGATACGCAGTATTTT.

The rearrangement joins TRBV19 to TRBJ1-1; tentatively, D is TRBD1 (5 bases). The germline V gene has CDR1 LNHDA and CDR2 SQIVND (reference sequence). Between the trimmed V and J ends, which lost 5 bases and 4 bases, there was a span of 11 bases. This CDR3 contains 13 residues. CDR3 in amino acids: CASSQWGSTEAFF. Written as DNA, the CDR3 is TGTGCCAGTAGTCAATGGGGGAGCACTGAAGCTTTCTTT.

This clone was seen once. The rearrangement joins TRBV7-3 to TRBJ2-1; 16 bases fit TRBD2. This CDR3 comprises 18 residues. The germline CDR1 and CDR2 sequences are SGHTA and FQGTGA. The ends lost 2 bases at V and 7 bases at J; junction bases unmatched: 8. DNA of the CDR3: TGTGCCAGCAGCTTAGGGGGGACTAGCGGGGGGGCCGGGAATGAGCAGTTCTTC. Protein: CASSLGGTSGGAGNEQFF. The whole variable domain, filled in from reference TRBV7-3 and TRBJ2-1, reads GAGVSQTPSNKVTEKGKYVELRCDPISGHTALYWYRQSLGQGPEFLIYFQGTGAADDSGLPNDRFFAVRPEGSVSTLKIQRTERGDSAVYLCASSLGGTSGGAGNEQFFGPGTRLTVL.

The rearrangement uses TRBV5-5 and TRBJ2-5; 7 bases are shared with TRBD1. V gave up 5 bases and J gave up 1 base; unmatched junction bases: 5. Germline V gene sequence: CDR1 SGHKS, CDR2 YYEKEE (reference sequence). The CDR3 spans 14 residues. The CDR3, as DNA: TGTGCCAGCAGTTCGACAGGGACCCAAGAGACCCAGTACTTC. It yields the protein CASSSTGTQETQYF.

V is TRBV5-6 and J is TRBJ1-3; D gene ambiguous. This CDR3 comprises 17 residues. Germline loops: CDR1 SGHDT, CDR2 YYEEEE. V was shortened by 1 base and J by 0 bases, with 14 bases between the two germline ends. In DNA, the CDR3 is TGTGCCAGCAGCTTGTCAGGTACCGTTTACTCTGGAAACACCATATATTTT. Protein: CASSLSGTVYSGNTIYF.

This chain uses TRBV5-1 with TRBJ2-3; D perhaps matches TRBD2 (7 bases). This CDR3 spans 14 amino acids. The V end was cut by 4 bases, the J end by 5 bases, with 14 bases between. Germline CDR1 reads SGHRS; CDR2 reads YFSETQ. The CDR3 DNA reads TGCGCCAGCAGCCCGGCGGGGGCGGAAGATACGCAGTATTTT. Its translation is CASSPAGAEDTQYF.

The chain recombines TRBV19 with TRBJ1-5, with D tentatively TRBD1 (5 bases). Germline V gene lookup returns CDR1 LNHDA and CDR2 SQIVND (reference sequence). The CDR3 covers 13 residues. V lost 6 bases, J lost 7 bases, and 13 bases lay in between. CDR3 residues: CASRMTWGQPQHF. The CDR3 bases are TGTGCCAGTAGGATGACGTGGGGCCAGCCCCAGCATTTT.

V is TRBV2 and J is TRBJ2-3; D is uncertain. From germline, CDR1 is SNHLY and CDR2 FYNNEI. V was clipped by 1 base and J by 0 bases, with 8 bases between them. CDR3 length: 15 amino acids. CDR3 DNA: TGTGCCAGCAGTGAAGGGGCAACTAGCACAGATACGCAGTATTTT. As protein: CASSEGATSTDTQYF.

The chain employs TRBV18 and TRBJ1-5, with D uncertain. The CDR3 consists of 15 residues. Deletions cut 0 bases from V and 5 bases from J, with 11 bases between. Germline CDR1 KGHSH, CDR2 LQKENI. The DNA for the CDR3 is TGTGCCAGCTCACCACCCAACAAGCTCGATCAGCCCCAGCATTTT. This sequence encodes CASSPPNKLDQPQHF.

The chain combines TRBV5-1 with TRBJ2-3, with D perhaps matching TRBD1 or TRBD2 (6 bases each). The CDR3 runs 16 residues. The germline V and J ends were trimmed by 4 bases and 0 bases, with 15 bases remaining between them. The V gene's germline CDR1 is SGHRS and CDR2 YFSETQ. CDR3 bases: TGCGCCAGCAGCCCCCCGGGGGCCTCAAGCACAGATACGCAGTATTTT. Its protein is CASSPPGASSTDTQYF.

This sequence joins TRBV6-5 and TRBJ2-1; the D gene is possibly TRBD2 (7 bases). CDR1 and CDR2 (germline): MNHEY, SVGAGI. The germline V and J ends were trimmed by 2 bases and 0 bases, with 8 bases remaining between them. The CDR3 has 15 residues. CDR3 sequence: CASSYAGASYNEQFF. The CDR3 DNA sequence: TGTGCCAGCAGTTACGCGGGGGCCTCCTACAATGAGCAGTTCTTC.

The chain links TRBV10-1 to TRBJ1-3, with D unclear. This CDR3 spans 16 amino acids. V was shortened by 1 base and J by 2 bases, with 12 bases between the two germline ends. CDR1 is WNHNN and CDR2 is SYGVQD in the germline V gene (reference sequence). The CDR3 nucleotides are TGCGCCAGCAGTGAGTATGGCCTCGGCACTGGAAACACCATATATTTT. Its translation is CASSEYGLGTGNTIYF.

This chain uses TRBV10-1 with TRBJ2-1; the D is unclear. Germline V CDR1 and CDR2: WNHNN, SYGVQD (reference sequence). Trimming took off 5 bases at V and 0 bases at J, with 11 bases between the two ends. The CDR3 loop spans 15 amino acids. In DNA, the CDR3 is TGCGCCAGCAGTAATGCAGATCTCTCCTACAATGAGCAGTTCTTC. Translation gives CASSNADLSYNEQFF.

V gene TRBV4-1 combines with J gene TRBJ2-5; TRBD1 might be the D (5 bases). There are 15 residues in the CDR3. Germline loops: CDR1 MGHRA, CDR2 YSYEKL. V shed 4 bases and J shed 1 base, with 13 bases lying between them. The CDR3 loop reads CASSRDRGRQETQYF. In DNA form, the CDR3 reads TGCGCCAGCAGCCGAGACAGAGGACGCCAAGAGACCCAGTACTTC.

The genes are TRBV5-8 and TRBJ1-6; possible D gene TRBD1, 5 bases. CDR3 length: 20 amino acids. V shed 2 bases and J shed 10 bases, with 31 bases lying between them. Germline CDR1 reads SGHTS; CDR2 reads YDEGEE. The CDR3 spells CASSFSIFPAEYGDESPLHF. DNA for the CDR3: TGTGCCAGCAGCTTCTCGATTTTCCCTGCAGAGTATGGGGACGAATCACCCCTCCACTTT. Looking up the rest from reference TRBV5-8 and TRBJ1-6 gives the full variable domain: EAGVTQSPTHLIKTRGQQATLRCSPISGHTSVYWYQQALGLGLQFLLWYDEGEERNRGNFPPRFSGRQFPNYSSELNVNALELEDSALYLCASSFSIFPAEYGDESPLHFGNGTRLTVT.

This clone was detected once. The chain joins TRBV7-2 to TRBJ2-2, with 7 bases identical to TRBD1. Germline assignment: CDR1 SGHTA and CDR2 FQGNSA. This CDR3 has 14 residues. Trimming cost V 6 bases and J 4 bases; bases outside gene matches: 5. CDR3 region: CASSRQGITGELFF. The CDR3 DNA is TGTGCCAGCAGTCGACAGGGAATCACCGGGGAGCTGTTTTTT.

This clone was counted once. One junction end disagrees with the germline gene, perhaps due to a read error. The rearrangement joins TRBV18 to TRBJ1-1; D gene uncertain. This CDR3 is 17 amino acids long. Germline V gives CDR1 KGHSH, CDR2 LQKENI. The CDR3: CASSSPSISAMNTEAFF. DNA of the CDR3: TGTGCCAGCTCATCACCCTCGATCTCAGCAATGAACACTGAAGCTTTCTTT.